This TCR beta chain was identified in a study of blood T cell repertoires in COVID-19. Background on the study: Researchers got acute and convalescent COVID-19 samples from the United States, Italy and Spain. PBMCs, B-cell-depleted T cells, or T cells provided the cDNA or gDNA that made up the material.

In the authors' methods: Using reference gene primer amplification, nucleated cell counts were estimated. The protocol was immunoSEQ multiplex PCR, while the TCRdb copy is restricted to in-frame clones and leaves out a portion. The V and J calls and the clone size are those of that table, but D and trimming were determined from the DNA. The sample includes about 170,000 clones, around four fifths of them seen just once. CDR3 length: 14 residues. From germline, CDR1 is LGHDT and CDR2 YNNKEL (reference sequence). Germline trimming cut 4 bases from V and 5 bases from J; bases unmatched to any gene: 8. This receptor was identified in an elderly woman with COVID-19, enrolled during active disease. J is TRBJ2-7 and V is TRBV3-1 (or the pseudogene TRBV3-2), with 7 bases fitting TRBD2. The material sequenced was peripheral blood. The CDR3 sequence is CASSLLGLVHEQYF. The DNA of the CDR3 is TGTGCCAGCAGCCTACTAGGACTAGTGCACGAGCAGTACTTC.